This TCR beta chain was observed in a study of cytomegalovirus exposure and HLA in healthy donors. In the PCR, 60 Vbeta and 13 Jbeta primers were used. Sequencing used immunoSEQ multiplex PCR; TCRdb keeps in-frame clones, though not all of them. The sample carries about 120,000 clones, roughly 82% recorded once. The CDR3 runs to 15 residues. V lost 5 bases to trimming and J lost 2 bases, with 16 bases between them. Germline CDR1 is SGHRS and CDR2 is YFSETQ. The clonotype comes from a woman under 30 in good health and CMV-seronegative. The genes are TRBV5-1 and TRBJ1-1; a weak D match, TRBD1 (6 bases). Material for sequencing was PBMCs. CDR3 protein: CASSRGTSENTEAFF. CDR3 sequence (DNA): TGCGCCAGCAGTAGAGGGACAAGCGAAAACACTGAAGCTTTCTTT.